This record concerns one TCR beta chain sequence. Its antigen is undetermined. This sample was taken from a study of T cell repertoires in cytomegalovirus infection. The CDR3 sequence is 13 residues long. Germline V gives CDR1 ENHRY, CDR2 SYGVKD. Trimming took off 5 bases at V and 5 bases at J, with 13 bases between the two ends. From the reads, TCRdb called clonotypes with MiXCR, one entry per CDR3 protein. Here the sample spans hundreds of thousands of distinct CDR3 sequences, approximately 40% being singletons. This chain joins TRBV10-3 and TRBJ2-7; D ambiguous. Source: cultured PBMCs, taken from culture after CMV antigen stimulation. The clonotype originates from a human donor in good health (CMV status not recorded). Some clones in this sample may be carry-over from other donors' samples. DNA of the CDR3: TGTGCCATCAGTCGGCAGGTCGCCGACGAGCAGTACTTC. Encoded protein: CAISRQVADEQYF.